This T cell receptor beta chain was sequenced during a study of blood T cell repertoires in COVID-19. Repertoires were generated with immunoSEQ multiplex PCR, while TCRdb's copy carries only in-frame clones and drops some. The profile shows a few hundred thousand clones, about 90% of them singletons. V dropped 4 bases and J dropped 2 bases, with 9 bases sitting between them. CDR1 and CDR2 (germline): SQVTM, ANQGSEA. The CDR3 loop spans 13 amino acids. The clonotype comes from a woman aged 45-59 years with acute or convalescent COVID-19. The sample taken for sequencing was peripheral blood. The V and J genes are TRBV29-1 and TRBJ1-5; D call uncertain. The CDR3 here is CSVGYGGNQPQHF. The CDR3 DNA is TGCAGCGTTGGTTACGGGGGCAATCAGCCCCAGCATTTT.